This T cell receptor (beta chain) was sequenced in a study of blood T cell repertoires in COVID-19. For the study at large: Spain, Italy and the United States supplied samples that represented acute and convalescent COVID-19. Sources were T cells, B-cell-depleted T cells, or PBMCs; the material itself was cDNA or gDNA.

Per the original data handling: The assay estimated nucleated cells by amplifying reference gene primers. Measured with immunoSEQ multiplex PCR; TCRdb has only the in-frame clones, and not every one. The DNA gave D and trimming, while V, J and clone size come from that table. The sample holds roughly 69,000 clones, about 70% seen once. The germline gives CDR1 SGHNT, CDR2 YYREEE (reference sequence). Trimming removed 3 bases from V and 4 bases from J; junction bases left unmatched: 5. The CDR3 extends over 15 amino acids. The receptor comes from a human donor in a cohort sampled during active COVID-19. The chain combines TRBV5-4 with TRBJ2-1; TRBD2 aligns across 9 bases. The sample was peripheral blood. CDR3: CASSSRLAEYNEQFF. In DNA, the CDR3 is TGTGCCAGCAGCTCCCGACTAGCGGAGTACAATGAGCAGTTCTTC.